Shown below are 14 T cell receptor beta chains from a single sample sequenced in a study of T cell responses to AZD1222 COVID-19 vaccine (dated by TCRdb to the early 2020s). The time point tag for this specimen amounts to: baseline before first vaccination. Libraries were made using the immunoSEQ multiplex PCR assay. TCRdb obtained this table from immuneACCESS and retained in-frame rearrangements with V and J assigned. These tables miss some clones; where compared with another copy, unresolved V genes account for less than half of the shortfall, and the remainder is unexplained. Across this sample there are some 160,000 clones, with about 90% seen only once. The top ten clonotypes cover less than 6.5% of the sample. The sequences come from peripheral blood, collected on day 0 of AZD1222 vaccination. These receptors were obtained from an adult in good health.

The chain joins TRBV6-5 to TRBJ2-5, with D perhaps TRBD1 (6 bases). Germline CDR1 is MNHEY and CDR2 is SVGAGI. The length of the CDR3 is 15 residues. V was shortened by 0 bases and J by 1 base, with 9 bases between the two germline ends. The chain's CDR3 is CASSYSLDSQETQYF. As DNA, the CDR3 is TGTGCCAGCAGTTACTCCCTGGACAGCCAAGAGACCCAGTACTTC.

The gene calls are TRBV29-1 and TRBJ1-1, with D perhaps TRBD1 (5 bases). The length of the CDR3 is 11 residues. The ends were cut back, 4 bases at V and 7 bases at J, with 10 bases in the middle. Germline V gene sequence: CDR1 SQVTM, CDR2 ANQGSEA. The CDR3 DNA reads TGCAGCGTTGGGGGCGGCCTTGAAGCTTTCTTT. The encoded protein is CSVGGGLEAFF. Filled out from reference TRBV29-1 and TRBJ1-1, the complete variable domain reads SAVISQKPSRDICQRGTSLTIQCQVDSQVTMMFWYRQQPGQSLTLIATANQGSEATYESGFVIDKFPISRPNLTFSTLTVSNMSPEDSSIYLCSVGGGLEAFFGQGTRLTVV.

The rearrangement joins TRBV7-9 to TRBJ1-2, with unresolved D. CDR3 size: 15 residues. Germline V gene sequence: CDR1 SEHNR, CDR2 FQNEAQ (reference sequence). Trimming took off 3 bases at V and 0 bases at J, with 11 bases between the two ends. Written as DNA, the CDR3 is TGTGCCAGCAGCTTCTCGACGGGAGCTAACTATGGCTACACCTTC. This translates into CASSFSTGANYGYTF.

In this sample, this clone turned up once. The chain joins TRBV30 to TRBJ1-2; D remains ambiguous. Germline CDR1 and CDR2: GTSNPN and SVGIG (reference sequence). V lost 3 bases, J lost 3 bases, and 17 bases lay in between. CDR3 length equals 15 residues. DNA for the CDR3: TGTGCCTGGAGAATTAAAGGACGGAGAGACTATGGCTACACCTTC. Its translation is CAWRIKGRRDYGYTF.

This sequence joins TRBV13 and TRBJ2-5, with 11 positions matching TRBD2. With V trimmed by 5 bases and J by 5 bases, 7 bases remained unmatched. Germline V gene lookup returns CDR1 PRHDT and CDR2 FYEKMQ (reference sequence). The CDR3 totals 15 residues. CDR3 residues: CASSHPSGGRETQYF. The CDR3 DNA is TGTGCCAGCAGCCACCCTAGCGGGGGGCGGGAGACCCAGTACTTC.

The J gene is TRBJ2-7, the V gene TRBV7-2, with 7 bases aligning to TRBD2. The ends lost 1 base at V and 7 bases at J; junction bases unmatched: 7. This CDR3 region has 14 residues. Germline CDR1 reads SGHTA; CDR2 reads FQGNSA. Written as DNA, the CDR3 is TGTGCCAGCAGCTTAGGGACTAGTTCTGGTGAGCAGTACTTC. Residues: CASSLGTSSGEQYF.

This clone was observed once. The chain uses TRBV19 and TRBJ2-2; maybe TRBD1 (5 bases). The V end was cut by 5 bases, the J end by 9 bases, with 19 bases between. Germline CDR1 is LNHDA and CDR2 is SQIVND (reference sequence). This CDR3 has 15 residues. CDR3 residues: CASSLASGKNRELFF. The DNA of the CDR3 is TGTGCCAGTAGTCTCGCCTCAGGGAAGAATAGGGAGCTGTTTTTT.

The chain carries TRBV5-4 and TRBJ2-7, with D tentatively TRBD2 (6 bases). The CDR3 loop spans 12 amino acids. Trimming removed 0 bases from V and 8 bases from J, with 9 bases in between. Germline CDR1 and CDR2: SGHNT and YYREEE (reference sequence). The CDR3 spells CASSLAGTQQYF. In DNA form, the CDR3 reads TGTGCCAGCAGCTTGGCTGGGACTCAGCAGTACTTC.

The CDR3 is CASSLTTGTGFNQPQHF. CDR3 sequence (DNA): TGTGCCAGCAGTTTAACAACCGGGACAGGGTTCAATCAGCCCCAGCATTTT. The chain couples TRBV28 to TRBJ1-5; 9 positions match TRBD1. This CDR3 contains 17 residues. Germline assignment: CDR1 MDHEN and CDR2 SYDVKM. Trimming took 2 bases from V and 3 from J; bases not matched to a gene: 8.

The CDR3 region has the DNA TGTGCCAGCAGCTCGGACAGGGGGAATGAAAAACTGTTTTTT. This codes for CASSSDRGNEKLFF. The V gene is TRBV7-9, the J gene TRBJ1-4; 10 bases agree with TRBD1. The CDR3 extends over 14 amino acids. Germline V gene lookup returns CDR1 SEHNR and CDR2 FQNEAQ (reference sequence). Germline trimming cut 4 bases from V and 5 bases from J; bases unmatched to any gene: 1.

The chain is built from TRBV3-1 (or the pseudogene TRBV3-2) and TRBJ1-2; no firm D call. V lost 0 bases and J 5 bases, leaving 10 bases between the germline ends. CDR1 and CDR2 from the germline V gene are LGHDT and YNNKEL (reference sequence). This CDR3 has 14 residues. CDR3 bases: TGTGCCAGCAGCCAAGATGCCGCAGTTTATGGCTACACCTTC. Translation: CASSQDAAVYGYTF.

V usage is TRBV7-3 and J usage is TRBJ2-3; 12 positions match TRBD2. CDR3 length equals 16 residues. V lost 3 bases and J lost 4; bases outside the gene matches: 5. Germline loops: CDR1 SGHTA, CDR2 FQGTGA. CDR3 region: CASSLGTSGGPDTQYF. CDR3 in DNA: TGTGCCAGCAGCTTGGGTACTAGCGGGGGGCCAGATACGCAGTATTTT.

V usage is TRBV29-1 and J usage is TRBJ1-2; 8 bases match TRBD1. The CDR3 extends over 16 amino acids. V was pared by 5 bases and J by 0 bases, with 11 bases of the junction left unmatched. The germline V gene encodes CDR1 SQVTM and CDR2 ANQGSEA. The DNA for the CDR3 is TGCAGCGTTCCCGTTTCCCCGGACAGGGCTAACTATGGCTACACCTTC. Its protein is CSVPVSPDRANYGYTF.

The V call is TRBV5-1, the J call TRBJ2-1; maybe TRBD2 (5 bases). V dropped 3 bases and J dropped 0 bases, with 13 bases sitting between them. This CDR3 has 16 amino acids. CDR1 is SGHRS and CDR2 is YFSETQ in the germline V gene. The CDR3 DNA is TGCGCCAGCAGCTCACGGGGAGTTGACTCCTACAATGAGCAGTTCTTC. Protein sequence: CASSSRGVDSYNEQFF.